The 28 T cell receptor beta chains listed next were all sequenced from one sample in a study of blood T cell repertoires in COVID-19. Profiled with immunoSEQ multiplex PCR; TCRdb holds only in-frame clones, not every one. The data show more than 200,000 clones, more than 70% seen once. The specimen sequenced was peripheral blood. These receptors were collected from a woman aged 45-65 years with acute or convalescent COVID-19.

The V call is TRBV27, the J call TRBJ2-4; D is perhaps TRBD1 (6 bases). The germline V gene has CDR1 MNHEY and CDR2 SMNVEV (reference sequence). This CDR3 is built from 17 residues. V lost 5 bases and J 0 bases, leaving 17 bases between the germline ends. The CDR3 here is CASSPSGHRLAKNIQYF. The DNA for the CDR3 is TGTGCCAGCAGTCCCTCGGGACACCGGCTAGCCAAAAACATTCAGTACTTC.

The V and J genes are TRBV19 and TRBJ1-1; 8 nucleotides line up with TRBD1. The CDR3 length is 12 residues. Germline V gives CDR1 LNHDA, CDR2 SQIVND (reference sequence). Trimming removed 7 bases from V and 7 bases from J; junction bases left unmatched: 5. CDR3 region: CASTRTGIEAFF. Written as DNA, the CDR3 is TGTGCCAGTACCAGGACAGGGATTGAAGCTTTCTTT.

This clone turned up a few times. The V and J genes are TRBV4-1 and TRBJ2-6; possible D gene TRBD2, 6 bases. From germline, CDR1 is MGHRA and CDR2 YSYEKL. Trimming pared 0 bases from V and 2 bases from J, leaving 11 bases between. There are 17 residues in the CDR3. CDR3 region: CASSQDRRGTGANVLTF. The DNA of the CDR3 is TGCGCCAGCAGCCAAGATCGGAGGGGAACTGGGGCCAACGTCCTGACTTTC.

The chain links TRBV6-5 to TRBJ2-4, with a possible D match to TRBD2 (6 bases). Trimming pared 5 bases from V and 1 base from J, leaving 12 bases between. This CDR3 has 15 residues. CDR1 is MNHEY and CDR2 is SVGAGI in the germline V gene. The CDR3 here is CASSPPGVAKNIQYF. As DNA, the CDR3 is TGTGCCAGCAGTCCCCCGGGGGTTGCCAAAAACATTCAGTACTTC.

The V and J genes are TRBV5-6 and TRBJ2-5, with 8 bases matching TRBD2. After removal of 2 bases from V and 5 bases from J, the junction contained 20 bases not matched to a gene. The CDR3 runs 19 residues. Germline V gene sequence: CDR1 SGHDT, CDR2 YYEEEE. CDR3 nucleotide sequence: TGTGCCAGCAGCTTTTATCATGCGCTTCCGGGGGGGCGTGGGGAGACCCAGTACTTC. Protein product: CASSFYHALPGGRGETQYF.

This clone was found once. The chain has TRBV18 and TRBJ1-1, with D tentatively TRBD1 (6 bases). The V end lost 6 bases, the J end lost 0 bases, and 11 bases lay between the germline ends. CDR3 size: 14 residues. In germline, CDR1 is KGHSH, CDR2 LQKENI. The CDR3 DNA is TGTGCCAGCTCGCCCCAGGGGCTGAACACTGAAGCTTTCTTT. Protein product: CASSPQGLNTEAFF.

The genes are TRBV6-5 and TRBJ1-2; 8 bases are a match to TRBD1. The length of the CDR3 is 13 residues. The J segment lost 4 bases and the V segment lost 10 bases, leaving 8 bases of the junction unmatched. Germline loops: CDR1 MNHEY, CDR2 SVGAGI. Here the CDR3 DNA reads TGTGCCACTCGACAGGGGATTTCCTATGGCTACACCTTC. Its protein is CATRQGISYGYTF.

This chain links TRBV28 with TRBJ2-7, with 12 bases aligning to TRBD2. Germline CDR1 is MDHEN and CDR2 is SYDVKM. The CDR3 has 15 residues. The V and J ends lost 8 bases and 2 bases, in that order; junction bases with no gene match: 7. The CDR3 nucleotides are TGTGCCAGCCAAACTAGCGGGAGGTCCCCCTACGAGCAGTACTTC. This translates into CASQTSGRSPYEQYF.

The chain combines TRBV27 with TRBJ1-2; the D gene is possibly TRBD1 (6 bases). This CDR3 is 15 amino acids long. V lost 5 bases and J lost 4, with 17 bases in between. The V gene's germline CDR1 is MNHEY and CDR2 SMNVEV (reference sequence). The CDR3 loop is CASSPIPQGPYGYTF. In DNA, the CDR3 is TGTGCCAGCAGTCCAATCCCCCAGGGGCCCTATGGCTACACCTTC.

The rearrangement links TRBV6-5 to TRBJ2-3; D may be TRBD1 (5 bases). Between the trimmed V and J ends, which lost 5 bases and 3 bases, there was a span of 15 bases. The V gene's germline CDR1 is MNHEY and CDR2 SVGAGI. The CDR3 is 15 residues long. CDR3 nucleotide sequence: TGTGCCAGCAGTAGCAGGCTGGGGCGGACAGATACGCAGTATTTT. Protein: CASSSRLGRTDTQYF.

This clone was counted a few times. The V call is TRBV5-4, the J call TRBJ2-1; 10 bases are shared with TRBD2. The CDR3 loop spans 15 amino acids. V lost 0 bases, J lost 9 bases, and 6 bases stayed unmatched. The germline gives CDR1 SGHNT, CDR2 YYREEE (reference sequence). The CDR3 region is CASSLEASGSREQFF. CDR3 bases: TGTGCCAGCAGCTTGGAGGCTAGCGGGAGTCGTGAGCAGTTCTTC.

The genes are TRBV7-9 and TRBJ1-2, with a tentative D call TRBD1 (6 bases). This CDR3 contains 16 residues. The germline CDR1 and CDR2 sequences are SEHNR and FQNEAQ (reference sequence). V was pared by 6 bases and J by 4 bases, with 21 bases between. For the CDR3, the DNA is TGTGCCAGCAGTCCTACAGGGAGCAGTCCCTCCTATGGCTACACCTTC. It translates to CASSPTGSSPSYGYTF.

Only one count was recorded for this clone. CDR3 sequence (DNA): TGTGCCAGCGCCGGGACAGGGGGCTGGGAGACCCAGTACTTC. Translation: CASAGTGGWETQYF. The V gene is TRBV2, the J gene TRBJ2-5, with 12 bases matching TRBD1. V dropped 8 bases and J dropped 5; count of bases not matched to a gene: 6. Germline CDR1 reads SNHLY; CDR2 reads FYNNEI. The CDR3 contains 14 residues. Combining the CDR3 with reference TRBV2 and TRBJ2-5 gives the whole variable domain EPEVTQTPSHQVTQMGQEVILRCVPISNHLYFYWYRQILGQKVEFLVSFYNNEISEKSEIFDDQFSVERPDGSNFTLKIRSTKLEDSAMYFCASAGTGGWETQYFGPGTRLLVL.

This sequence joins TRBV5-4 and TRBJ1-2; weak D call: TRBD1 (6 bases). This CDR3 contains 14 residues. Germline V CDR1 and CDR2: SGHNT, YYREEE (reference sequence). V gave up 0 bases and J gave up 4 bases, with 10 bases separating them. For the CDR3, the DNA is TGTGCCAGCAGCTTGGAGGGGGGGCTCTATGGCTACACCTTC. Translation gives CASSLEGGLYGYTF.

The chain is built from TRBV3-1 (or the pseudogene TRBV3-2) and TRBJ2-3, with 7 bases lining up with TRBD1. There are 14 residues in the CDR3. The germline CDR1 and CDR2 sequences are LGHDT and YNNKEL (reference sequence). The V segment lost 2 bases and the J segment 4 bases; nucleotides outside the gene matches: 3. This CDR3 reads CASSQRQGADTQYF. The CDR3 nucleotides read TGTGCCAGCAGCCAACGTCAGGGGGCAGATACGCAGTATTTT.

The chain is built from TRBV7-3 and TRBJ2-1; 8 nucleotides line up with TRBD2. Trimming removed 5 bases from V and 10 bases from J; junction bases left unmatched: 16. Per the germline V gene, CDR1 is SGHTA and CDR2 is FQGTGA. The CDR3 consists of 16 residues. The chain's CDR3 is CASSPHPASGREEQFF. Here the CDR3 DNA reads TGTGCCAGCAGCCCACACCCAGCCAGCGGGAGAGAGGAGCAGTTCTTC. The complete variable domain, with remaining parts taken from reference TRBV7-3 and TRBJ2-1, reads GAGVSQTPSNKVTEKGKYVELRCDPISGHTALYWYRQSLGQGPEFLIYFQGTGAADDSGLPNDRFFAVRPEGSVSTLKIQRTERGDSAVYLCASSPHPASGREEQFFGPGTRLTVL.

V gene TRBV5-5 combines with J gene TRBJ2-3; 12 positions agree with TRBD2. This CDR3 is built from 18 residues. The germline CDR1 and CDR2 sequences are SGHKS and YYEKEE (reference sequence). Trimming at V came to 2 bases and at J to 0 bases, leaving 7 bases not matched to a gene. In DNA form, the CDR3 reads TGTGCCAGCAGCTTTCGGACTAGCGGGACCACTAGCACAGATACGCAGTATTTT. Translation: CASSFRTSGTTSTDTQYF.

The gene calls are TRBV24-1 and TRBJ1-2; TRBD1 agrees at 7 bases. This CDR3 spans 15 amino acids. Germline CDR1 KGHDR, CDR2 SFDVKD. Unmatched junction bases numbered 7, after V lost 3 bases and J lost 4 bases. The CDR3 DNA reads TGTGCCACCAGTGATCCGGGACAGCCCTCCTATGGCTACACCTTC. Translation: CATSDPGQPSYGYTF.

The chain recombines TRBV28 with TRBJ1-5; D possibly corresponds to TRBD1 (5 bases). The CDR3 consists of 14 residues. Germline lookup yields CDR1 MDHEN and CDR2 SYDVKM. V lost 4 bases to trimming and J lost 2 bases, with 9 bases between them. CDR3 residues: CASSYGRGNQPQHF. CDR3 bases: TGTGCCAGCAGTTACGGCAGGGGCAATCAGCCCCAGCATTTT.

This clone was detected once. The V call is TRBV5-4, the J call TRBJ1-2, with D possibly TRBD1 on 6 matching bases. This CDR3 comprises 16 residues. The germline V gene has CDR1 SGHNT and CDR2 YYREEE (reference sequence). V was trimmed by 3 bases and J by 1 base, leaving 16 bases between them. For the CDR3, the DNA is TGTGCCAGCAGCTCAAACAGGGATCTAATTAACTATGGCTACACCTTC. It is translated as CASSSNRDLINYGYTF.

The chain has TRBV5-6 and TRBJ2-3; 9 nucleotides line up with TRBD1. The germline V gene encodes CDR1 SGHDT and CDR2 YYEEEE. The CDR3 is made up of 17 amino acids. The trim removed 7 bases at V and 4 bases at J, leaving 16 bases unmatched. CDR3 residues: CASLDSRTGVRADTQYF. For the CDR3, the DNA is TGTGCCAGCCTCGATAGCAGGACAGGGGTCAGGGCAGATACGCAGTATTTT.

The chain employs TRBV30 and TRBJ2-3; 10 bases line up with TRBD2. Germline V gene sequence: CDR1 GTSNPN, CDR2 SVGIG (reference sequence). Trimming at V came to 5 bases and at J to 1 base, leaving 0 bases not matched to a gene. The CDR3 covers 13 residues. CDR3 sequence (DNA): TGTGCCTGGGGGACTAGCGGCACAGATACGCAGTATTTT. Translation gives CAWGTSGTDTQYF. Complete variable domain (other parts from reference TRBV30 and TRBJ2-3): SQTIHQWPATLVQPVGSPLSLECTVEGTSNPNLYWYRQAAGRGLQLLFYSVGIGQISSEVPQNLSASRPQDRQFILSSKKLLLSDSGFYLCAWGTSGTDTQYFGPGTRLTVL.

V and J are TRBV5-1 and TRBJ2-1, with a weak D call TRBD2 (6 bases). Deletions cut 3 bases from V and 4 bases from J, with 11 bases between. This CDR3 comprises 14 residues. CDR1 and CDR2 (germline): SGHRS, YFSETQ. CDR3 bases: TGCGCCAGCAGCTCGTTAGCGGATTACAATGAGCAGTTCTTC. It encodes CASSSLADYNEQFF.

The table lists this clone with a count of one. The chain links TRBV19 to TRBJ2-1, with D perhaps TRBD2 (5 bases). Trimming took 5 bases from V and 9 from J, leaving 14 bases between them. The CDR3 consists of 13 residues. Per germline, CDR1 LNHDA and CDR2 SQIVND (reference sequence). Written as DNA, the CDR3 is TGTGCCAGTAGTCCCTCTAGAGCGGCTGAGCAGTTCTTC. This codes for CASSPSRAAEQFF.

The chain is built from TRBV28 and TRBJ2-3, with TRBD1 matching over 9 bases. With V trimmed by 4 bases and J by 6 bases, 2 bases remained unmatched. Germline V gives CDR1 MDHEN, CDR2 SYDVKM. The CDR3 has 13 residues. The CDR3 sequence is CASSYGQGDTQYF. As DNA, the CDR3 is TGTGCCAGCAGTTACGGACAGGGGGATACGCAGTATTTT.

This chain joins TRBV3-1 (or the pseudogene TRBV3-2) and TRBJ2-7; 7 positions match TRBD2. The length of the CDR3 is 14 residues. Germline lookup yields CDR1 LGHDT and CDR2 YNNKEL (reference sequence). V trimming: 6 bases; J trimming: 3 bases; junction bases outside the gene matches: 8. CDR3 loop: CASSHSGLYYEQYF. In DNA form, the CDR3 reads TGTGCCAGCAGTCATTCGGGACTATACTACGAGCAGTACTTC.

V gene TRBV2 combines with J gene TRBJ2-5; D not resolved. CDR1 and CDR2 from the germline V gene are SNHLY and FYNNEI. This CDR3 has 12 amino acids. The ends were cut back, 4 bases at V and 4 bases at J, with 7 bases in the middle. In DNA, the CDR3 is TGTGCCAGCAGTGCCTACCCAGAGACCCAGTACTTC. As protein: CASSAYPETQYF. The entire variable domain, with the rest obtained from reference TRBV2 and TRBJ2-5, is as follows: EPEVTQTPSHQVTQMGQEVILRCVPISNHLYFYWYRQILGQKVEFLVSFYNNEISEKSEIFDDQFSVERPDGSNFTLKIRSTKLEDSAMYFCASSAYPETQYFGPGTRLLVL.

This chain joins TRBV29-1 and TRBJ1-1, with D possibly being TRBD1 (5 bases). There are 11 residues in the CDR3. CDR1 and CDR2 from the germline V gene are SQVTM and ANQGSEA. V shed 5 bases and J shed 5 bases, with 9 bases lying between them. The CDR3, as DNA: TGCAGCGTTCCGACAGAAACTGAAGCTTTCTTT. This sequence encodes CSVPTETEAFF.